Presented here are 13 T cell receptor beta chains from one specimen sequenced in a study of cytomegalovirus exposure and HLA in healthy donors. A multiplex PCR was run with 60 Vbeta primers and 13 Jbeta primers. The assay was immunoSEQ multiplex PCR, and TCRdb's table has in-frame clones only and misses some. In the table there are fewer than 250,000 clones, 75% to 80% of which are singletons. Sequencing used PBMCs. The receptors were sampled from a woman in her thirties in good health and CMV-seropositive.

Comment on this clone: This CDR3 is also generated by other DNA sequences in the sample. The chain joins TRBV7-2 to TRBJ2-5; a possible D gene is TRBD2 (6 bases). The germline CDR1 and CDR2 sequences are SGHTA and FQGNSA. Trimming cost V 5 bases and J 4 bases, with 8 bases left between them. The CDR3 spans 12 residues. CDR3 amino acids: CASSLTRETQYF. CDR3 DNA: TGTGCCAGCAGCCTGACTAGAGAGACCCAGTACTTC.

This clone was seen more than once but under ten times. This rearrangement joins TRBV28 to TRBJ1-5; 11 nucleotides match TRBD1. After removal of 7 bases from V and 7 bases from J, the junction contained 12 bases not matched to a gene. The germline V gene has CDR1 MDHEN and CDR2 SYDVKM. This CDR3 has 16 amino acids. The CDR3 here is CASNPRDRGSWQPQHF. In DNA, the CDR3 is TGTGCCAGCAACCCCCGGGACAGGGGGTCTTGGCAGCCCCAGCATTTT.

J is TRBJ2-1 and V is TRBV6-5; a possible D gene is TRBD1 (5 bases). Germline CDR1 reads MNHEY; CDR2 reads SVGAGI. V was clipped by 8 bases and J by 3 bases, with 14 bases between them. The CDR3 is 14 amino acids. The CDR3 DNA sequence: TGTGCCAGCCGGGTAGGGGTTAACTACAATGAGCAGTTCTTC. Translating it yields CASRVGVNYNEQFF.

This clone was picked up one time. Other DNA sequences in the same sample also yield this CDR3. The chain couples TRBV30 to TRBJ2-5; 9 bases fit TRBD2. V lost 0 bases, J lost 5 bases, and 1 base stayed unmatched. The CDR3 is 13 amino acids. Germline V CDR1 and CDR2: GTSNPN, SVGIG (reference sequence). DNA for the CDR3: TGTGCCTGGAGTGTAGGACTAGCGGAGACCCAGTACTTC. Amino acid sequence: CAWSVGLAETQYF.

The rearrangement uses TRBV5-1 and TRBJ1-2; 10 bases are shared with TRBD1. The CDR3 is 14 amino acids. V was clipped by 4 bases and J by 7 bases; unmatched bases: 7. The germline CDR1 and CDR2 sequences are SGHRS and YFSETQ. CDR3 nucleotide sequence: TGCGCCAGCAGCCCAGGACAGGGGGTGGTTGGCTACACCTTC. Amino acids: CASSPGQGVVGYTF.

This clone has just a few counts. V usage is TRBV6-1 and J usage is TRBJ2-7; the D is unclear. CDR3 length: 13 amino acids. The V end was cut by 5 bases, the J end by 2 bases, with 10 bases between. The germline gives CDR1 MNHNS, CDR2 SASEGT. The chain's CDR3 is CASSWAVAYEQYF. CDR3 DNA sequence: TGTGCCAGCAGTTGGGCAGTTGCCTACGAGCAGTACTTC.

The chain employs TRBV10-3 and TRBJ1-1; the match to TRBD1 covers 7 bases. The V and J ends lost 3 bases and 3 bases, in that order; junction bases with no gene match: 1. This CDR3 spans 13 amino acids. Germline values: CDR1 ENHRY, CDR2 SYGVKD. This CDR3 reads CAISEQGYTEAFF. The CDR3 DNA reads TGTGCCATCAGTGAACAGGGGTACACTGAAGCTTTCTTT.

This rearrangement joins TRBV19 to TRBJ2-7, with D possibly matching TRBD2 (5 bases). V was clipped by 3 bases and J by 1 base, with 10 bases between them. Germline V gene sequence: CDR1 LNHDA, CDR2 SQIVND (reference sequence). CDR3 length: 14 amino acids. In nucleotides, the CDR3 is TGTGCCAGTAGTATTGAGGGATCATCCTACGAGCAGTACTTC. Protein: CASSIEGSSYEQYF.

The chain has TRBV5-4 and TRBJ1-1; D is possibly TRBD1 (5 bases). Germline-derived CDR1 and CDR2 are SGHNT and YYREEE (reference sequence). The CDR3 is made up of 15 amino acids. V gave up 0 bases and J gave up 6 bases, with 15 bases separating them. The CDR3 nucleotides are TGTGCCAGCAGCTTGGCCTGGGGGGGAGGGGCTGAAGCTTTCTTT. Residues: CASSLAWGGGAEAFF.

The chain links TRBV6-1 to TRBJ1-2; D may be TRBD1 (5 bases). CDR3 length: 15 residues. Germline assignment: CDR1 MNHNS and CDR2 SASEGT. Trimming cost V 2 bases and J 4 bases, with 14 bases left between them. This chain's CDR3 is CASSEYTGPLYGYTF. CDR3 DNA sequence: TGTGCCAGCAGTGAATATACAGGCCCCCTCTATGGCTACACCTTC.

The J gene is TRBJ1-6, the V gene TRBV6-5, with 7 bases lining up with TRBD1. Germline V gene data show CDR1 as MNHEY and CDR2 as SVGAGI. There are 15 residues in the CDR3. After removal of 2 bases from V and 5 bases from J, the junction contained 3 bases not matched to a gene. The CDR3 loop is CASSYEGQNNSPLHF. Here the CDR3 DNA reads TGTGCCAGCAGTTACGAGGGACAGAATAATTCACCCCTCCACTTT.

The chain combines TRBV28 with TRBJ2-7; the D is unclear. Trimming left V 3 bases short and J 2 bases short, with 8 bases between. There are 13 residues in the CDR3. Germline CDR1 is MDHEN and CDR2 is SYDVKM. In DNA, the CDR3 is TGTGCCAGCAGTTTCCCCGTAACCTACGAGCAGTACTTC. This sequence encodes CASSFPVTYEQYF.

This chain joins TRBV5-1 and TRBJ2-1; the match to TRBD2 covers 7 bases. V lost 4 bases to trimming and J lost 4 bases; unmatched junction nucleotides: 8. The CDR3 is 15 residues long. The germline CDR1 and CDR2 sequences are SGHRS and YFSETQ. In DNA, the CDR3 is TGCGCCAGCAGCCTAAGCGGGGATTCGTACAATGAGCAGTTCTTC. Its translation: CASSLSGDSYNEQFF.